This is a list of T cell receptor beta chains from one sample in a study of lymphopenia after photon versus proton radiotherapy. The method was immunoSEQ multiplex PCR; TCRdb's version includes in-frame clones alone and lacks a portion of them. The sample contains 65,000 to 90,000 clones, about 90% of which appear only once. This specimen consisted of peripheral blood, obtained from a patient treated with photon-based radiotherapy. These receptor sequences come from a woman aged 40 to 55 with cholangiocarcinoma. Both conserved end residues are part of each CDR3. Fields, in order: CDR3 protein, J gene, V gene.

CDR3aa: CASSRDSTYEQYF
j_gene: TRBJ2-7
v_gene: TRBV27

CDR3aa: CAITSDRDGYGYTF
j_gene: TRBJ1-2
v_gene: TRBV10-3

CDR3aa: CASSSPRLAGTYEQYF
j_gene: TRBJ2-7
v_gene: TRBV7-2

CDR3aa: CASASVGKLAPLHF
j_gene: TRBJ1-6
v_gene: TRBV6-5

CDR3aa: CASSEGTVGFHEQYF
j_gene: TRBJ2-7
v_gene: TRBV10-1

CDR3aa: CASSLDYRGGEKLFF
j_gene: TRBJ1-4
v_gene: TRBV5-8

CDR3aa: CASSKAALMNTEAFF
j_gene: TRBJ1-1
v_gene: TRBV19

CDR3aa: CASSPWGDRGQPQHF
j_gene: TRBJ1-5
v_gene: TRBV16

CDR3aa: CASSPGTGLGKLFF
j_gene: TRBJ1-4
v_gene: TRBV5-4

CDR3aa: CASSPPDRAYGYTF
j_gene: TRBJ1-2
v_gene: TRBV5-1

CDR3aa: CASSLGGVGYGYTF
j_gene: TRBJ1-2
v_gene: TRBV7-8

CDR3aa: CASRAGGTGNSPLHF
j_gene: TRBJ1-6
v_gene: TRBV2

CDR3aa: CASSQAGDQPQHF
j_gene: TRBJ1-5
v_gene: TRBV4-1

CDR3aa: CASSLEVSMEAFF
j_gene: TRBJ1-1
v_gene: TRBV5-1

CDR3aa: CAISESSGTGGSPLHF
j_gene: TRBJ1-6
v_gene: TRBV10-3

CDR3aa: CASSTDSSYEQYF
j_gene: TRBJ2-7
v_gene: TRBV19

CDR3aa: CASSSIRDSLYGYTF
j_gene: TRBJ1-2
v_gene: TRBV18

CDR3aa: CASSGTENSPLHF
j_gene: TRBJ1-6
v_gene: TRBV10-3

CDR3aa: CASGGANEKLFF
j_gene: TRBJ1-4
v_gene: TRBV27

CDR3aa: CATSRVREETQYF
j_gene: TRBJ2-5
v_gene: TRBV15

CDR3aa: CASSLRLTEQFF
j_gene: TRBJ2-1
v_gene: TRBV28

CDR3aa: CASSLGGYGYTF
j_gene: TRBJ1-2
v_gene: TRBV28

CDR3aa: CASQIRQGAQTQYF
j_gene: TRBJ2-5
v_gene: TRBV2

CDR3aa: CASSYLAEGKTQYF
j_gene: TRBJ2-5
v_gene: TRBV28

CDR3aa: CASSYGGSYGYTF
j_gene: TRBJ1-2
v_gene: TRBV6-5

CDR3aa: CASSLEEYYGYTF
j_gene: TRBJ1-2
v_gene: TRBV5-1

CDR3aa: CASSPGSDEQYF
j_gene: TRBJ2-7
v_gene: TRBV2

CDR3aa: CASSQNRGASNQPQHF
j_gene: TRBJ1-5
v_gene: TRBV19

CDR3aa: CASSSEENTEAFF
j_gene: TRBJ1-1
v_gene: TRBV27

CDR3aa: CASSVRLAPETQYF
j_gene: TRBJ2-5
v_gene: TRBV7-2

CDR3aa: CASSASTSGRNSYQNIQYF
j_gene: TRBJ2-4
v_gene: TRBV28

CDR3aa: CASSPFGRNTEAFF
j_gene: TRBJ1-1
v_gene: TRBV4-3

CDR3aa: CARSPTAGGLPYNEQFF
j_gene: TRBJ2-1
v_gene: TRBV5-3

CDR3aa: CASSSSGRADNEQFF
j_gene: TRBJ2-1
v_gene: TRBV27

CDR3aa: CASSFAGINYGYTF
j_gene: TRBJ1-2
v_gene: TRBV19